The rows below give T cell receptor beta chains drawn from one sample of a study of blood T cell repertoires in COVID-19. The table came from immunoSEQ multiplex PCR; TCRdb's copy has only in-frame clones and leaves some out. The sample holds fewer than 400,000 clones, around nine tenths seen once. Specimen: peripheral blood. The source is a human donor in a cohort sampled during active COVID-19. Both conserved end residues are part of each CDR3. The D gene is left open where the match is weak. Not all rows give a size; the values are once, few, many and, for expanded clones, a class.

v_call	j_call	clone_size	d_call	cdr3_nt	cdr3_aa
TRBV6-5	TRBJ1-2	few	TRBD1	TGTGCCAGCAGTTACGGGGGGACAGGGAATCGGGGCTACACCTTC	CASSYGGTGNRGYTF
TRBV5-6	TRBJ2-3	NA	TRBD2	TGTGCCAGCTGGGTCGTGGGGACTAGCACGCAGTATTTT	CASWVVGTSTQYF
TRBV15	TRBJ1-2	NA	NA	TGTGCCACCAGCAGAGAACCCAGGGCTGGCTACACCTTC	CATSREPRAGYTF
TRBV6-1	TRBJ1-3	NA	TRBD1	TGTGCCAGCAGTGAGGATGACAGGGTTGGAAACACCATATATTTT	CASSEDDRVGNTIYF
TRBV3-1/TRBV3-2	TRBJ1-1	few	NA	TGTGCCAGCAGCCAGCAGGGATGGACTGAAGCTTTCTTT	CASSQQGWTEAFF
TRBV28	TRBJ1-6	NA	TRBD1	TGTGCCAGCAGCCCCCGACAGGGAGAAAATTCACCCCTCCACTTT	CASSPRQGENSPLHF
TRBV15	TRBJ1-1	NA	NA	TGTGCCACCAGCAAAACTAGAGCAAACACTGAAGCTTTCTTT	CATSKTRANTEAFF
TRBV2	TRBJ1-2	NA	TRBD1	TGTGCCAGCACCCCGAGGGACAGTCAAGGCTATGGCTACACCTTC	CASTPRDSQGYGYTF
TRBV29-1	TRBJ2-7	NA	TRBD1	TGCAGCGCTAACGACAGGGGCCCAACCTACGAGCAGTACTTC	CSANDRGPTYEQYF
TRBV7-7	TRBJ2-2	NA	NA	TGTGCCAGCAGCCCACGGAGCGCCGGGGAGCTGTTTTTT	CASSPRSAGELFF
TRBV12-3/TRBV12-4	TRBJ1-1	NA	TRBD1	TGTGCCAGCAGTTCCGGGACAGACACAGAAGCTTTCTTT	CASSSGTDTEAFF
TRBV5-1	TRBJ1-2	NA	TRBD1	TGCGCCAGCAGCTTGGAGACAGGGCTTAACTATGGCTACACCTTC	CASSLETGLNYGYTF
TRBV7-2	TRBJ2-2	NA	NA	TGTGCCAGCAGACCAGCGGGCGCGAACACCGGGGAGCTGTTTTTT	CASRPAGANTGELFF
TRBV18	TRBJ2-3	NA	NA	TGTGCCAGCTCACCACGCCGAGACACAGATACGCAGTATTTT	CASSPRRDTDTQYF
TRBV5-1	TRBJ2-6	NA	NA	TGCGCCAGCAGCTTTGTGCAGTTCTCTGGGGCCAACGTCCTGACTTTC	CASSFVQFSGANVLTF
TRBV7-8	TRBJ1-5	NA	TRBD1	TGTGCCAGCAGCTTAGTCCGACAGGGGGAGAACAATCAGCCCCAGCATTTT	CASSLVRQGENNQPQHF
TRBV7-3	TRBJ2-2	NA	NA	TGTGCCAGCAGCTTTGCGGACACCGGGGAGCTGTTTTTT	CASSFADTGELFF
TRBV2	TRBJ1-5	once	NA	TGTGCCAGCAGTGAACGGAATCAGCCCCAGCATTTT	CASSERNQPQHF
TRBV28	TRBJ2-7	NA	NA	TGTGCCAGCAGTTTCTCCAGACAGGTACTATCCTACGAGCAGTACTTC	CASSFSRQVLSYEQYF
TRBV27	TRBJ2-7	few	NA	TGTGCCAGCAGTTGGGCGGGGACTCGGGGCTCCTACGAGCAGTACTTC	CASSWAGTRGSYEQYF
TRBV19	TRBJ1-1	NA	TRBD1	TGTGCCAGTACCACCAGGGGGCACACTGAAGCTTTCTTT	CASTTRGHTEAFF
TRBV2	TRBJ2-3	once	NA	TGTGCCAGCAGTGAAGCGCTTCAGGTAGCGGCCTTTACGGATACGCAGTATTTT	CASSEALQVAAFTDTQYF